One sample yielded the 14 T cell receptor beta chains listed below, sequenced in a study of T-cell memory formation after mild COVID-19 (dated by TCRdb to the early 2020s). Library creation used 5' RACE. Sequencing instrument: Illumina NovaSeq 6000. TCRdb redid the processing of the public reads, applying fastp at Q25 and MiXCR, and retained in-frame beta chains. Each record represents a unique CDR3 protein, reported with the most common genes and DNA among its rows. Counted in this sample were 350,000 to 500,000 distinct CDR3 sequences; less than 25% of them appeared once. The ten biggest clones cover over 10% of the sample. Source material: PBMCs or a T cell subset sorted from them (not recorded which). These receptors were obtained from an adult woman who had mild COVID-19 (a few samples of this study predate the infection). The sample titles of this study are shuffled in the database, so cell type and time point are left out; the donor was told from shared clones.

This clonotype was seen ten or more times. CDR3 loop: CASSPRGRGSTDTQYF. DNA for the CDR3: TGTGCCAGCAGCCCGAGGGGCCGCGGAAGCACAGATACGCAGTATTTT. The chain couples TRBV11-2 to TRBJ2-3; D assignment may be TRBD1 or TRBD2 (5 bases each). The CDR3 contains 16 residues. V lost 5 bases to trimming and J lost 0 bases, with 15 bases between them. The germline gives CDR1 SGHAT, CDR2 FQNNGV. Combining the CDR3 with reference TRBV11-2 and TRBJ2-3 gives the whole variable domain EAGVAQSPRYKIIEKRQSVAFWCNPISGHATLYWYQQILGQGPKLLIQFQNNGVVDDSQLPKDRFSAERLKGVDSTLKIQPAKLEDSAVYLCASSPRGRGSTDTQYFGPGTRLTVL.

The chain has TRBV20-1 and TRBJ2-5; 7 bases match TRBD2. Trimming removed 7 bases from V and 2 bases from J; junction bases left unmatched: 16. CDR1 and CDR2 (germline): DFQATT, SNEGSKA (reference sequence). The CDR3 runs to 16 residues. For the CDR3, the DNA is TGCAGTGTCAATAGTAGGCTAGCGGAAGATCAAGAGACCCAGTACTTC. Translated, it gives CSVNSRLAEDQETQYF.

The chain has TRBV7-9 and TRBJ1-2; D unresolved. This CDR3 has 11 residues. Germline V gives CDR1 SEHNR, CDR2 FQNEAQ (reference sequence). V was shortened by 5 bases and J by 8 bases, with 9 bases between the two germline ends. CDR3 coding DNA: TGTGCCAGCAGCCTTCACGGGGGCTACACCTTC. This sequence encodes CASSLHGGYTF. The whole variable domain, remainder taken from reference TRBV7-9 and TRBJ1-2, is DTGVSQNPRHKITKRGQNVTFRCDPISEHNRLYWYRQTLGQGPEFLTYFQNEAQLEKSRLLSDRFSAERPKGSFSTLEIQRTEQGDSAMYLCASSLHGGYTFGSGTRLTVV.

The chain uses TRBV11-1 and TRBJ2-7; D perhaps matches TRBD2 (5 bases). Germline V gives CDR1 SGHAT, CDR2 FQDESV (reference sequence). This CDR3 comprises 14 residues. With 2 bases removed from V and 2 bases from J, the gap between germline ends came to 10 bases. In DNA form, the CDR3 reads TGTGCCAGCAGCTTACTCGAGGGTGCCTACGAGCAGTACTTC. Translation gives CASSLLEGAYEQYF.

This clonotype has more than one count but fewer than ten. The chain carries TRBV7-8 and TRBJ2-2; D call uncertain. The V end lost 2 bases, the J end lost 1 base, and 17 bases lay between the germline ends. Germline loops: CDR1 SGHVS, CDR2 FQNEAQ. This CDR3 has 18 amino acids. The CDR3 bases are TGTGCCAGCAGCTTAAGGGTTCTGAAAGGGATGAACACCGGGGAGCTGTTTTTT. Encoded protein: CASSLRVLKGMNTGELFF.

This clonotype has just a few counts. The chain employs TRBV12-3 or TRBV12-4 and TRBJ1-5; no clear D gene. Trimming removed 6 bases from V and 0 bases from J, with 12 bases in between. The CDR3 spans 15 residues. The CDR3 DNA follows: TGTGCCAGCAGCCCTGAACTCTATAGCAATCAGCCCCAGCATTTT. Translating it yields CASSPELYSNQPQHF.

This clonotype was counted between two and nine times. Here the CDR3 reads CASSLALSGTSYNEQFF. CDR3 nucleotide sequence: TGTGCCAGCAGTTTAGCGCTTAGCGGGACCTCCTACAATGAGCAGTTCTTC. V and J are TRBV12-3 or TRBV12-4 and TRBJ2-1; 8 bases match TRBD2. CDR3 length equals 17 residues. With 0 bases clipped from V and 0 bases from J, the junction kept 4 bases outside the gene matches.

The gene calls are TRBV6-2 or TRBV6-3 and TRBJ2-1; either TRBD1 or TRBD2 may fit D (6 bases each). Germline V gene sequence: CDR1 MNHEY, CDR2 SVGEGT. V was shortened by 8 bases and J by 7 bases, with 12 bases between the two germline ends. The CDR3 runs 12 residues. The CDR3 sequence: CASELGGNEQFF. DNA of the CDR3: TGTGCCAGCGAGTTAGGGGGGAATGAGCAGTTCTTC.

In its sample, this clonotype was seen a few times. The chain employs TRBV7-9 and TRBJ2-3; 11 bases are a match to TRBD2. Trimming cost V 6 bases and J 1 base; bases outside gene matches: 9. CDR1 is SEHNR, CDR2 FQNEAQ, per germline (reference sequence). This CDR3 is built from 17 residues. CDR3 protein: CASRNSPLAGGTDTQYF. The CDR3 region has the DNA TGTGCCAGCAGGAACAGTCCACTAGCGGGGGGCACAGATACGCAGTATTTT.

The V gene is TRBV5-1, the J gene TRBJ1-5; TRBD1 is a possible D gene (6 bases). CDR3 length: 16 residues. V lost 4 bases and J 0 bases, leaving 14 bases between the germline ends. In germline, CDR1 is SGHRS, CDR2 YFSETQ. The CDR3: CASSPAGTNSNQPQHF. The CDR3 DNA follows: TGCGCCAGCAGCCCCGCGGGGACAAATAGCAATCAGCCCCAGCATTTT. Looking up the rest from reference TRBV5-1 and TRBJ1-5 gives the full variable domain: KAGVTQTPRYLIKTRGQQVTLSCSPISGHRSVSWYQQTPGQGLQFLFEYFSETQRNKGNFPGRFSGRQFSNSRSEMNVSTLELGDSALYLCASSPAGTNSNQPQHFGDGTRLSIL.

This clonotype was seen a few times. The gene calls are TRBV30 and TRBJ2-1, with 9 positions matching TRBD2. Germline assignment: CDR1 GTSNPN and CDR2 SVGIG (reference sequence). This CDR3 region has 17 residues. V shed 1 base and J 4 bases; nucleotides not matched to a gene: 11. CDR3 DNA: TGTGCCTGGAGTGGGACCCTCTCTAGCGGGGTTTACAATGAGCAGTTCTTC. It codes for CAWSGTLSSGVYNEQFF.

The genes are TRBV5-1 and TRBJ2-4, with 7 bases identical to TRBD1. V shed 4 bases and J 0 bases; nucleotides not matched to a gene: 10. This CDR3 comprises 17 residues. In germline, CDR1 is SGHRS, CDR2 YFSETQ. CDR3 amino acids: CASSPSRDSAAKNIQYF. The CDR3 nucleotides read TGCGCCAGCAGCCCCTCACGGGACAGCGCAGCCAAAAACATTCAGTACTTC.

This clonotype was seen a handful of times. This sequence joins TRBV12-3 or TRBV12-4 and TRBJ2-1; 15 bases agree with TRBD2. Trimming took 5 bases from V and 5 from J; bases not matched to a gene: 1. CDR3 size: 15 residues. This CDR3 reads CASSRTSGGDNEQFF. The CDR3 nucleotides read TGTGCCAGCAGTCGGACTAGCGGGGGGGACAATGAGCAGTTCTTC.

The V call is TRBV5-1, the J call TRBJ2-5; 8 bases match TRBD1. Germline V gene lookup returns CDR1 SGHRS and CDR2 YFSETQ. V lost 4 bases to trimming and J lost 4 bases; unmatched junction nucleotides: 12. This CDR3 has 16 amino acids. The CDR3 DNA is TGCGCCAGCAGCGTCGGATTCAGACAGGGGAGAGAGACCCAGTACTTC. Its translation is CASSVGFRQGRETQYF.